This T cell receptor beta chain stems from a study of blood T cell repertoires in COVID-19. The wider study: Whether acute or convalescent, the COVID-19 samples came from the United States, Italy and Spain. Sources were T cells, B-cell-depleted T cells, or PBMCs; the material itself was cDNA or gDNA.

The CDR3 has 18 amino acids. Germline CDR1 is SGHTA and CDR2 is FQGNSA. V was clipped by 2 bases and J by 2 bases; unmatched bases: 9. Authors' analysis steps: Researchers report that nucleated cell counts were estimated from reference gene primer amplification. The method was immunoSEQ multiplex PCR; TCRdb's version includes in-frame clones alone and lacks a portion of them. The V and J calls and clone size were taken over from that table, and D and trimming were inferred from the DNA. The sample gives about 43,000 clones, roughly 87% of which show up once; 9.6% is in the top ten. The TCR comes from an elderly woman with active COVID-19. The source material was peripheral blood. The rearrangement uses TRBV7-2 and TRBJ2-3; 11 bases match TRBD2. CDR3 sequence: CASSLLRLAGGLTDTQYF. CDR3 in DNA: TGTGCCAGCAGCTTATTAAGGCTAGCGGGGGGCCTCACAGATACGCAGTATTTT.